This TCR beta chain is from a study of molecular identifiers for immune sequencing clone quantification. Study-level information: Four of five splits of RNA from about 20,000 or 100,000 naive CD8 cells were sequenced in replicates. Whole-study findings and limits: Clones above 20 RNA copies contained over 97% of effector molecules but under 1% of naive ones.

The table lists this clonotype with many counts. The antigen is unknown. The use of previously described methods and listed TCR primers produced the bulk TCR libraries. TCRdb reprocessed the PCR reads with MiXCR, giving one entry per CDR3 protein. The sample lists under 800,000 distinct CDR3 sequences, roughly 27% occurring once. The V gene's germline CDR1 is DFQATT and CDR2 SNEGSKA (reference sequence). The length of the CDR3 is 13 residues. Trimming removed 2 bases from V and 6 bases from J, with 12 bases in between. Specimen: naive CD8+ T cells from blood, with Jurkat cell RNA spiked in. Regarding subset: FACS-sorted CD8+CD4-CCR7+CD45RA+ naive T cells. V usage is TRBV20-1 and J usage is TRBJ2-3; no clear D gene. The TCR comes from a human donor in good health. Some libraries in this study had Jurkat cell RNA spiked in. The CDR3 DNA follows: TGCAGTGCTAGATTTAGCCTCGGGGATACGCAGTATTTT. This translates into CSARFSLGDTQYF.